These 14 T cell receptor beta chains originate from one sample sequenced in a study of CD8 T cells in ankylosing spondylitis. Study-wide results and caveats: A motif of 7 to 9 highly homologous TCR beta variants was seen as apparently characteristic of ankylosing spondylitis blood.

Which antigens these TCRs recognize remains unknown. Via MiXCR, TCRdb re-called the 5' RACE reads, giving one row per CDR3 protein. Of 200,000 to 250,000 distinct CDR3 sequences listed, 18% are singletons. Sequencing input: blood, either unsorted or a sorted T cell fraction (not recorded which). The origin of the receptors is a male donor with ankylosing spondylitis.

This clonotype showed up many times. V gene TRBV14 combines with J gene TRBJ2-3, with 11 nucleotides matching TRBD2. The V gene's germline CDR1 is SGHDN and CDR2 FVKESK. J was trimmed by 4 bases and V by 0 bases; bases with no gene match: 6. The CDR3 is 17 residues long. Here the CDR3 reads CASSQDWLAGGPDTQYF. CDR3 bases: TGTGCCAGCAGCCAAGATTGGTTAGCGGGAGGGCCAGATACGCAGTATTTT. Full variable domain (outside the CDR3, taken from reference TRBV14 and TRBJ2-3): EAGVTQFPSHSVIEKGQTVTLRCDPISGHDNLYWYRRVMGKEIKFLLHFVKESKQDESGMPNNRFLAERTGGTYSTLKVQPAELEDSGVYFCASSQDWLAGGPDTQYFGPGTRLTVL.

This clonotype was detected ten times or more. The V and J genes are TRBV6-4 and TRBJ2-3; D gene ambiguous. Trimming removed 6 bases from V and 4 bases from J, with 14 bases in between. The CDR3 totals 14 residues. CDR1 is MRHNA, CDR2 SNTAGT, per germline. In DNA, the CDR3 is TGTGCCAGCAGCATGGGGTCAGGTGCAGATACGCAGTATTTT. Amino acids: CASSMGSGADTQYF.

The rearrangement joins TRBV6-5 to TRBJ1-2; 7 nucleotides line up with TRBD1. Germline V CDR1 and CDR2: MNHEY, SVGAGI. V dropped 4 bases and J dropped 1; count of bases not matched to a gene: 9. CDR3 length equals 16 residues. CDR3 region: CASSLTGTDINYGYTF. CDR3 coding DNA: TGTGCCAGCAGTTTAACCGGGACAGATATTAACTATGGCTACACCTTC.

This clonotype was detected only a few times. V usage is TRBV11-1 and J usage is TRBJ2-3; the match to TRBD2 covers 15 bases. The CDR3 is 21 amino acids. Germline V gene sequence: CDR1 SGHAT, CDR2 FQDESV (reference sequence). Unmatched junction bases numbered 17, after V lost 5 bases and J lost 2 bases. This CDR3 reads CASSRPPGTSGGTDPTDTQYF. The CDR3 nucleotides read TGTGCCAGCAGCCGTCCCCCCGGGACTAGCGGGGGGACCGACCCCACAGATACGCAGTATTTT.

V is TRBV2 and J is TRBJ1-1, with D possibly being TRBD1 (5 bases). CDR3 length: 16 residues. CDR1 is SNHLY, CDR2 FYNNEI, per germline. The V end lost 6 bases, the J end lost 0 bases, and 17 bases lay between the germline ends. This CDR3 reads CASRGGPRGLNTEAFF. The DNA for the CDR3 is TGTGCCAGCAGAGGTGGGCCAAGGGGATTGAACACTGAAGCTTTCTTT.

The chain couples TRBV4-2 to TRBJ2-5; 11 bases match TRBD2. Germline V gene sequence: CDR1 LGHNA, CDR2 YNFKEQ. The J segment lost 2 bases and the V segment lost 4 bases, leaving 3 bases of the junction unmatched. The CDR3 spans 15 residues. The DNA of the CDR3 is TGTGCCAGCAGCCCGGGACTAGCGGTACAAGAGACCCAGTACTTC. The encoded protein is CASSPGLAVQETQYF.

The chain is built from TRBV7-9 and TRBJ1-1, with 9 positions matching TRBD1. V dropped 5 bases and J dropped 4; count of bases not matched to a gene: 8. The CDR3 is 15 amino acids. Germline CDR1 and CDR2: SEHNR and FQNEAQ (reference sequence). This chain's CDR3 is CASSPLTGGGTEAFF. CDR3 sequence (DNA): TGTGCCAGCAGCCCCTTAACAGGGGGCGGCACTGAAGCTTTCTTT.

This clonotype has more than one count but fewer than ten. This chain joins TRBV9 and TRBJ1-5; the D gene is possibly TRBD1 (6 bases). Trimming removed 3 bases from V and 2 bases from J, with 12 bases in between. The germline gives CDR1 SGDLS, CDR2 YYNGEE. The CDR3 loop spans 15 amino acids. CDR3 coding DNA: TGTGCCAGCAGCGAACAGGGCGCTGGCAATCAGCCCCAGCATTTT. Residues: CASSEQGAGNQPQHF.

This clonotype was observed at least ten times. This chain uses TRBV5-1 with TRBJ1-2; D not resolved. V shed 0 bases and J shed 2 bases, with 5 bases lying between them. This CDR3 contains 13 residues. Germline CDR1 is SGHRS and CDR2 is YFSETQ. CDR3 bases: TGCGCCAGCAGCTTGGGAGGAAACTATGGCTACACCTTC. Translating it yields CASSLGGNYGYTF.

This clonotype showed up just a few times. The V and J genes are TRBV9 and TRBJ2-3; 14 nucleotides line up with TRBD2. This CDR3 spans 17 amino acids. Unmatched junction bases numbered 8, after V lost 3 bases and J lost 5 bases. CDR1 is SGDLS and CDR2 is YYNGEE in the germline V gene. CDR3 bases: TGTGCCAGCAGCGCCCCGACTAGCGGGGGGGCCAGAGATACGCAGTATTTT. Amino acids: CASSAPTSGGARDTQYF.

The V and J genes are TRBV29-1 and TRBJ2-1, with unresolved D. Trimming stripped 3 bases from V and 5 bases from J, with 5 bases between. Germline V lookup: CDR1 SQVTM, CDR2 ANQGSEA. This CDR3 is built from 11 residues. CDR3 DNA sequence: TGCAGCGTTGAGGCGGACAATGAGCAGTTCTTC. It codes for CSVEADNEQFF.

This clonotype was counted at least ten times. The chain couples TRBV29-1 to TRBJ2-3; TRBD2 matches at 8 bases. The CDR3 loop spans 15 amino acids. Unmatched junction bases numbered 11, after V lost 4 bases and J lost 5 bases. Per the germline V gene, CDR1 is SQVTM and CDR2 is ANQGSEA. CDR3 DNA: TGCAGCGTTGCACCGGCGGGAGGTCTTGGAGATACGCAGTATTTT. Residues: CSVAPAGGLGDTQYF.

The CDR3 is CASGETSGYNEQFF. The CDR3, as DNA: TGTGCCAGCGGAGAAACTAGCGGGTACAATGAGCAGTTCTTC. The rearrangement uses TRBV2 and TRBJ2-1; 9 positions match TRBD2. The germline V gene has CDR1 SNHLY and CDR2 FYNNEI. Trimming cost V 8 bases and J 4 bases; bases outside gene matches: 6. This CDR3 has 14 residues.

The chain uses TRBV27 and TRBJ2-7, with D maybe TRBD2 (7 bases). Germline V gene sequence: CDR1 MNHEY, CDR2 SMNVEV (reference sequence). V gave up 4 bases and J gave up 0 bases, with 16 bases separating them. This CDR3 spans 16 amino acids. The CDR3 region is CASSSEAGASSYEQYF. CDR3 nucleotide sequence: TGTGCCAGCAGTTCGGAGGCGGGGGCTAGCTCCTACGAGCAGTACTTC.